A single sample is the source of the 30 T cell receptor beta chains below, sequenced in a study of Ad26.COV2.S vaccination and SARS-CoV-2 variants. Method: immunoSEQ multiplex PCR; TCRdb's copy keeps in-frame clones and lacks some. The table has a few hundred thousand clones, roughly 91% seen once. Treatment given: approximately 18 received Ad26.COV2.S at low or high dose, single or two shots; roughly five received placebo; per-sample allocation not given. Day 63 following the first vaccine or placebo injection was when the samples were taken. Source: peripheral blood, taken in a trial of Ad26.COV2.S vaccine versus placebo. The receptor set was obtained from a person between 18 and 60 years old who received the Ad26.COV2.S COVID-19 vaccine or a placebo.

V is TRBV12-3 or TRBV12-4 and J is TRBJ1-2, with TRBD1 as a possible D gene (5 bases). Trimming stripped 3 bases from V and 5 bases from J, with 10 bases between. This CDR3 has 13 amino acids. CDR3 nucleotide sequence: TGTGCCAGCAGTTTGGGGGGTCGTTATGGCTACACCTTC. It codes for CASSLGGRYGYTF.

This clone was picked up a small number of times. The chain carries TRBV2 and TRBJ2-3; D gene uncertain. The CDR3 is 12 residues long. The germline CDR1 and CDR2 sequences are SNHLY and FYNNEI. The V and J ends lost 7 bases and 2 bases respectively, with 7 bases between them. The CDR3 nucleotides read TGTGCCAGCACCCTTTACACAGATACGCAGTATTTT. Translation gives CASTLYTDTQYF.

The chain carries TRBV6-5 and TRBJ2-7, with D possibly TRBD2 on 8 matching bases. Germline V lookup: CDR1 MNHEY, CDR2 SVGAGI. V dropped 11 bases and J dropped 6 bases, with 20 bases sitting between them. The CDR3 contains 13 residues. The DNA of the CDR3 is TGTGCCTGTTCCCGGGAGGGGGCTGGCGAGCAGTACTTC. It is translated as CACSREGAGEQYF.

This clone was recorded a few times. In nucleotides, the CDR3 is TGCGCCAGCAGCAGCGCGGGGGGGAGCTACGAGCAGTACTTC. Translation gives CASSSAGGSYEQYF. This chain uses TRBV5-1 with TRBJ2-7, with 9 bases aligning to TRBD2. The junction had 5 bases not matched to a gene; V was cut back by 4 bases and J by 3 bases. Germline V gene sequence: CDR1 SGHRS, CDR2 YFSETQ. The CDR3 covers 14 residues.

The CDR3, as DNA: TGTGCCAGCAGCTTAGGTGAGGGATCTTGGGCCCAGCATTTT. Amino acid sequence: CASSLGEGSWAQHF. The chain has TRBV7-9 and TRBJ1-5; D remains ambiguous. The germline CDR1 and CDR2 sequences are SEHNR and FQNEAQ (reference sequence). The length of the CDR3 is 14 residues. Trimming took 1 base from V and 11 from J, leaving 15 bases between them.

In this sample, this clone turned up a few times. The chain carries TRBV19 and TRBJ1-1; 7 bases fit TRBD1. The CDR3 loop spans 14 amino acids. The germline V gene has CDR1 LNHDA and CDR2 SQIVND (reference sequence). Unmatched junction bases numbered 10, after V lost 5 bases and J lost 7 bases. The CDR3: CASSLRDSLLEAFF. The CDR3 DNA reads TGTGCCAGTAGTCTGCGGGACAGCCTCCTTGAAGCTTTCTTT.

This chain uses TRBV6-5 with TRBJ2-2; D perhaps matches TRBD1 (5 bases). The CDR3 is 16 residues long. The V and J ends lost 1 base and 2 bases respectively, with 11 bases between them. Germline values: CDR1 MNHEY, CDR2 SVGAGI. The CDR3 sequence: CASSYWQGENTGELFF. The CDR3 region has the DNA TGTGCCAGCAGTTACTGGCAGGGCGAAAACACCGGGGAGCTGTTTTTT.

V and J are TRBV12-3 or TRBV12-4 and TRBJ2-7; D is possibly TRBD1 (5 bases). The ends were cut back, 4 bases at V and 5 bases at J, with 9 bases in the middle. The CDR3 length is 12 residues. The CDR3 DNA reads TGTGCCAGCAGTTCCCTGACAGACGAGCAGTACTTC. Its translation: CASSSLTDEQYF.

CDR3 DNA: TGTGCCAGTAGTATTGAGGGGAGAATGTACACCTTC. This gives the protein CASSIEGRMYTF. The rearrangement joins TRBV19 to TRBJ1-2, with D maybe TRBD1 (5 bases). There are 12 residues in the CDR3. V lost 3 bases and J 11 bases, leaving 13 bases between the germline ends. Germline loops: CDR1 LNHDA, CDR2 SQIVND (reference sequence).

V is TRBV12-3 or TRBV12-4 and J is TRBJ1-1; D not resolved. V was clipped by 7 bases and J by 0 bases, with 3 bases between them. The CDR3 is made up of 11 amino acids. The CDR3 protein is CASTVNTEAFF. The CDR3 DNA is TGTGCCAGCACCGTGAACACTGAAGCTTTCTTT.

The CDR3 DNA reads as TGTGCCAGCAGCCCGTGGGACAGGGGCATGAACACTGAAGCTTTCTTT. This gives the protein CASSPWDRGMNTEAFF. The genes are TRBV9 and TRBJ1-1; 10 bases are a match to TRBD1. This CDR3 is built from 16 residues. Germline-derived CDR1 and CDR2 are SGDLS and YYNGEE. The junction had 6 bases not matched to a gene; V was cut back by 4 bases and J by 0 bases.

The chain links TRBV6-6 to TRBJ2-4, with TRBD1 identical over 11 bases. The V gene's germline CDR1 is MNHNY and CDR2 SVGAGI (reference sequence). V was clipped by 6 bases and J by 6 bases; unmatched bases: 7. This CDR3 region has 15 residues. Here the CDR3 DNA reads TGTGCCAGCAGACCCGGACAGGGGGCCCCAAACATTCAGTACTTC. This codes for CASRPGQGAPNIQYF.

This clone has only one observation. The chain is built from TRBV5-1 and TRBJ1-1; TRBD1 aligns across 9 bases. V lost 2 bases to trimming and J lost 2 bases; unmatched junction nucleotides: 10. Germline V lookup: CDR1 SGHRS, CDR2 YFSETQ. The CDR3 covers 17 residues. The DNA of the CDR3 is TGCGCCAGCAGCTTTGGGACAGGGTTTGTGCCTAACACTGAAGCTTTCTTT. It translates to CASSFGTGFVPNTEAFF.

This chain joins TRBV10-3 and TRBJ1-3, with D perhaps matching TRBD1 (5 bases). The CDR3 runs to 15 residues. The V end was cut by 0 bases, the J end by 2 bases, with 8 bases between. The germline V gene has CDR1 ENHRY and CDR2 SYGVKD. The CDR3 is CAISESWTPGNTIYF. In DNA form, the CDR3 reads TGTGCCATCAGTGAGTCATGGACACCTGGAAACACCATATATTTT.

The CDR3 DNA reads as TGCGCCAGCAGCCACCTTGACAGGGCCAACGAGCAGTACTTC. This encodes CASSHLDRANEQYF. The chain is built from TRBV4-1 and TRBJ2-7, with 7 bases identical to TRBD1. The CDR3 totals 14 residues. With V trimmed by 3 bases and J by 5 bases, 7 bases remained unmatched. Germline CDR1 reads MGHRA; CDR2 reads YSYEKL.

V is TRBV6-5 and J is TRBJ2-7; 9 positions agree with TRBD1. The CDR3 runs 14 residues. Germline trimming cut 4 bases from V and 5 bases from J; bases unmatched to any gene: 6. The germline V gene has CDR1 MNHEY and CDR2 SVGAGI. CDR3: CASSSTGGYDEQYF. In nucleotides, the CDR3 is TGTGCCAGCAGTTCAACAGGGGGCTACGACGAGCAGTACTTC.

In nucleotides, the CDR3 is TGTGCCATCAGTATCGACAGGGGCACGAGGAATTCACCCCTCCACTTT. It translates to CAISIDRGTRNSPLHF. This chain connects TRBV10-3 to TRBJ1-6, with 8 bases lining up with TRBD1. In germline, CDR1 is ENHRY, CDR2 SYGVKD. The CDR3 length is 16 residues. Trimming at V came to 5 bases and at J to 7 bases, leaving 10 bases not matched to a gene.

The V call is TRBV6-5, the J call TRBJ2-7, with D unresolved. Germline V gene data show CDR1 as MNHEY and CDR2 as SVGAGI. The CDR3 runs 15 residues. V shed 0 bases and J shed 3 bases, with 12 bases lying between them. The DNA of the CDR3 is TGTGCCAGCAGTTACTCAGCCCAAAAGGGCTACGAGCAGTACTTC. It yields the protein CASSYSAQKGYEQYF.

V gene TRBV3-1 (or the pseudogene TRBV3-2) combines with J gene TRBJ2-7, with a weak D call TRBD2 (6 bases). This CDR3 contains 16 residues. Germline CDR1 reads LGHDT; CDR2 reads YNNKEL (reference sequence). V was trimmed by 2 bases and J by 4 bases, leaving 18 bases between them. DNA of the CDR3: TGTGCCAGCAGCCAACGGACGACTCGGGAGACTTACGAGCAGTACTTC. Translated: CASSQRTTRETYEQYF.

This sequence joins TRBV5-1 and TRBJ2-7, with D unclear. The CDR3 runs to 17 residues. Trimming left V 1 base short and J 4 bases short, with 21 bases between. CDR1 SGHRS and CDR2 YFSETQ come from the germline V gene. The CDR3 bases are TGCGCCAGCAGCTTGTTAGGCAGCCAGGCCCCACTTTACGAGCAGTACTTC. This gives the protein CASSLLGSQAPLYEQYF.

J is TRBJ2-5 and V is TRBV30, with D unclear. The CDR3 consists of 13 residues. CDR1 is GTSNPN, CDR2 SVGIG, per germline (reference sequence). V was cut by 2 bases and J by 2 bases, with 9 bases left in between. CDR3 residues: CAWSYGIQETQYF. CDR3 in DNA: TGTGCCTGGAGTTACGGCATACAAGAGACCCAGTACTTC. Variable domain in full (rest from reference TRBV30 and TRBJ2-5): SQTIHQWPATLVQPVGSPLSLECTVEGTSNPNLYWYRQAAGRGLQLLFYSVGIGQISSEVPQNLSASRPQDRQFILSSKKLLLSDSGFYLCAWSYGIQETQYFGPGTRLLVL.

V gene TRBV5-1 combines with J gene TRBJ2-7, with D tentatively TRBD2 (5 bases). V lost 4 bases to trimming and J lost 2 bases, with 10 bases between them. The length of the CDR3 is 13 residues. Germline loops: CDR1 SGHRS, CDR2 YFSETQ. CDR3 residues: CASSQTTTYEQYF. DNA of the CDR3: TGCGCCAGCAGCCAGACTACTACCTACGAGCAGTACTTC.

The V gene is TRBV21-1, the J gene TRBJ1-5. TRBV21-1 is classified as a pseudogene. The CDR3 is made up of 15 amino acids. The CDR3 sequence is CASSKEKFSYQPQHF. The CDR3 nucleotides read TGTGCCAGCAGCAAAGAGAAGTTCAGCTATCAGCCCCAGCATTTT.

The rearrangement joins TRBV19 to TRBJ1-2; a weak D match, TRBD1 (6 bases). CDR1 is LNHDA and CDR2 is SQIVND in the germline V gene (reference sequence). V was clipped by 9 bases and J by 2 bases, with 19 bases between them. This CDR3 region has 15 residues. For the CDR3, the DNA is TGTGCCAGCCAGCCCACTTTGGGGGGCAACTATGGCTACACCTTC. Translation gives CASQPTLGGNYGYTF.

V is TRBV9 and J is TRBJ2-3; D uncertain. This CDR3 comprises 16 residues. The ends were cut back, 1 base at V and 0 bases at J, with 12 bases in the middle. Germline V lookup: CDR1 SGDLS, CDR2 YYNGEE. CDR3 in amino acids: CASSVYGFTSTDTQYF. The CDR3 DNA reads as TGTGCCAGCAGCGTATACGGATTTACTAGCACAGATACGCAGTATTTT.

The chain joins TRBV29-1 to TRBJ1-2; no reliable D call. Trimming shortened V by 3 bases and J by 1 base, and 9 bases separated the two germline ends. The V gene's germline CDR1 is SQVTM and CDR2 ANQGSEA. This CDR3 is built from 13 residues. CDR3 amino acids: CSVDEGSNYGYTF. The CDR3 DNA reads TGCAGCGTTGATGAAGGGAGTAACTATGGCTACACCTTC.

This rearrangement joins TRBV5-1 to TRBJ2-2; 8 nucleotides align to TRBD1. The V segment lost 0 bases and the J segment 5 bases; nucleotides outside the gene matches: 3. CDR1 and CDR2 (germline): SGHRS, YFSETQ. The CDR3 totals 15 residues. The CDR3, as DNA: TGCGCCAGCAGCTTGGTGACAGGGGCTACCGGGGAGCTGTTTTTT. It encodes CASSLVTGATGELFF.

To note about this clone: At the DNA level, this CDR3 is encoded by other sequences in the same sample as well. The rearrangement links TRBV5-1 to TRBJ1-1, with D unclear. V lost 0 bases to trimming and J lost 5 bases, with 8 bases between them. The CDR3 is 13 amino acids. Germline V gene data show CDR1 as SGHRS and CDR2 as YFSETQ. The CDR3 is CASSLDGVTEAFF. The CDR3 nucleotides are TGCGCCAGCAGCTTGGACGGTGTTACTGAAGCTTTCTTT.

Written as DNA, the CDR3 is TGTGCCACCTCCGGCGGGGGGGCTTTGGTCGGCGGGGAGCTGTTTTTT. Protein product: CATSGGGALVGGELFF. V usage is TRBV7-2 and J usage is TRBJ2-2; 9 nucleotides line up with TRBD2. Germline V gene data show CDR1 as SGHTA and CDR2 as FQGNSA. V shed 10 bases, J shed 7 bases, and the junction held 16 bases outside the gene matches. CDR3 length equals 16 residues.

The chain combines TRBV29-1 with TRBJ2-5, with TRBD2 as a possible D gene (6 bases). Per germline, CDR1 SQVTM and CDR2 ANQGSEA. The V end was cut by 6 bases, the J end by 5 bases, with 16 bases between. The CDR3 runs to 13 residues. The CDR3 DNA is TGCAGCGTCACACAAGGAGGGGCGGAGACCCAGTACTTC. Its protein product is CSVTQGGAETQYF.